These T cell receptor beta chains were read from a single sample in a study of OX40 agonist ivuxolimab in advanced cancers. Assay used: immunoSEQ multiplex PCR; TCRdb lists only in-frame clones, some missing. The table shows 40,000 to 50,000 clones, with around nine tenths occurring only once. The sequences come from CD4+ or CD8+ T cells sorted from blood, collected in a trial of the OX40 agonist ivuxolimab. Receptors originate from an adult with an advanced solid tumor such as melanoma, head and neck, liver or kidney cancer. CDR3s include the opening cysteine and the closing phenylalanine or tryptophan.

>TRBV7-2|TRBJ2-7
CASSLVARGSGSRYEQYF
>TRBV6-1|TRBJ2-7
CASSEWTEPYEQYF
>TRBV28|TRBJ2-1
CASSLDGGSYNEQFF
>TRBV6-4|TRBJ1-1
CASSPAGGTEAFF
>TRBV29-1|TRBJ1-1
CSVEQQGARGTEAFF
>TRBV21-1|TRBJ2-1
CASSKEGTSGRELYNEQFF
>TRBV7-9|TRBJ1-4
CASSPLNEKLFF
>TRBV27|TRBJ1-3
CASSTHWTRGRNTIYF
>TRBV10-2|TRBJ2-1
CASSDLREQFF
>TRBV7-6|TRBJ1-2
CASSEGRGALGYTF
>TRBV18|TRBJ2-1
CASSLTRQGGDEQFF
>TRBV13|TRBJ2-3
CASSRADGLAGGTDTQYF
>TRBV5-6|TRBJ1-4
CASSYDTGPLNEKLFF
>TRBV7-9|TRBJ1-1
CAATPPSGTEAFF
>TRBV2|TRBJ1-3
CASSRDSASGNTIYF
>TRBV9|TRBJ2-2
CASRGAPGELFF
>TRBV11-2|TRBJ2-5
CASSLGRGFETQETQYF
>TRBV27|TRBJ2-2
CASSFGSRTGELFF
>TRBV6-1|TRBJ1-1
CASSPPVGGFTEAFF
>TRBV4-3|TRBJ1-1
CASSQVGQPNTEAFF
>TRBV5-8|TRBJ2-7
CASSFRQGNRGEQYF
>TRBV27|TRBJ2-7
CASSASHSYEQYF
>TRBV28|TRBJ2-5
CASSGTIQGGEETQYF
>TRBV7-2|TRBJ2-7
CASSLLLVAGVYEQYF
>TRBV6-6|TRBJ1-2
CASSYSSRTGFIGYTF
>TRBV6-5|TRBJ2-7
CASSSTALGGEQYF
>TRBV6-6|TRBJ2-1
CASSLPSGSSYNEQFF
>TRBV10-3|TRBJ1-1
CATGQGAYMNTEAFF
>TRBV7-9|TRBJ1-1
CASSSVKPEAFF
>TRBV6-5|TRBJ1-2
CATRDGPYGYTF
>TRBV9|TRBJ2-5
CASSVGLAEGETQYF
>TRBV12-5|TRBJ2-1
CASGLYGNEQFF
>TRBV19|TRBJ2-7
CASSSGPGGEQYF
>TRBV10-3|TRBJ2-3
CAISESWSRVTDTQYF
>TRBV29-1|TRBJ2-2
CSVTGYTGELFF
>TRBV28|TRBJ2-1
CASSAGGESFQQFF
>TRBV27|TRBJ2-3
CASSFSQGASDTQYF
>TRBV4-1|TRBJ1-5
CASSPGLNNQPQHF
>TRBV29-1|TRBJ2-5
CSVELRRQVEETQYF
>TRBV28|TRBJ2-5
CASGRPTETQYF
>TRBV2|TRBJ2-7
CASSDLIGSPIGEQYF
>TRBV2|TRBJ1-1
CASTAWTGKNTEAFF
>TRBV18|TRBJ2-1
CASSPETSYNEQFF
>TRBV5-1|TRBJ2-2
CASSLSTGELFF
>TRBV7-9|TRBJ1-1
CASSHDRVVTEAFF
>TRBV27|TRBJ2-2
CASSQDRSPGELFF
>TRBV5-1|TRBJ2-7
CASSQENRYEQYF
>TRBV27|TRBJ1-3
CASSLSGRMGWAGNTIYF
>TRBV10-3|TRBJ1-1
CAISEPDRVGTEAFF
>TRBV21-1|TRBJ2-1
CASSHFGTGNNEQFF
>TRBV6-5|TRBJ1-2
CASSYSYGYTF